The subject of this entry is one T cell receptor beta chain. It lacks a known antigen. No base quality values were provided; no much bigger clone lies one nucleotide off. The germline V gene gives CDR1 as SGHRS and CDR2 as YFSETQ. The cysteine opens and the phenylalanine closes a CDR3 of 14 amino acids. The retained sequence is limited to the CDR3, 42 bases, with the frame set at the first base. Trimming takes 4 bases off V and 8 bases off J; junction bases not matched to a gene: 11. This specimen belongs to a study of blood T cell repertoires in COVID-19 (dated by TCRdb to about 2020). For the study in its entirety: Samples covering the acute and convalescent phases of COVID-19 were provided by collaborators in the United States, Italy and Spain. The prospective study material was composed of cDNA or gDNA derived from T cells, B-cell-depleted T cells, or PBMCs. The dataset comprised deeply sampled blood TCRbeta repertoires from subjects exposed to, actively infected with, or recovered from COVID-19. The repertoires were released in a freely available public database intended as a resource for research on the immune response to SARS-CoV-2. The samples were drawn from two sources: the first 160 participants of the ongoing ImmuneRACE study, and 1,000 to 1,500 subjects contributed by 6 global collaborators. The sample metadata nearly always contained a de-identified subject ID, COVID-19 status, age in years and sex. Where available, HLA class I and class II types were obtained from metadata supplied by the sample provider rather than from assay-based typing. The research as a whole found: Clinical and demographic metadata were provided uncurated, with the amount varying by source and participant.

TCRbeta CDR3 regions were amplified from genomic DNA using the immunoSEQ Assay, a bias-controlled multiplex PCR. In the source study's methods: The number of nucleated cells in each sample was estimated from the amplification of reference gene primers within the assay. To quantify the absolute abundance of each unique TCRbeta CDR3 rearrangement, sequence reads were collapsed and filtered. Productive Simpson clonality was computed per sample as the square root of Simpson's diversity index over productive rearrangements. The clones in this table, taken by TCRdb from immuneACCESS, are in-frame only. Not every clone is retained; where verified, under half of the shortfall comes from an unresolved V gene, and the cause of the rest is unknown. V, J and clone size reflect that table, while D and trimming were determined from the DNA. The sample records 150,000 or so clones, about 87% of which are singletons. The ten largest account for roughly 6.1% of the sample.

Each collaborating institution followed its own protocols to collect whole blood in K2EDTA tubes. Collaborator samples were shipped for TCRbeta analysis as frozen whole blood, isolated PBMCs, or DNA extracted from either sample type. This sequence uses TRBV5-1 and TRBJ1-2, and 7 junctional nucleotides match TRBD1. Material: peripheral blood. The TCR originated in a man aged 80 or over with acute or convalescent COVID-19. CDR3 protein: CASSPDRARGGYTF. The DNA sequence follows: TGCGCCAGCAGCCCTGACAGGGCGCGAGGAGGCTACACCTTC.